This paragraph covers one T cell receptor beta chain sequence. There are 15 residues in the CDR3. V dropped 2 bases and J dropped 0 bases, with 8 bases sitting between them. CDR1 is SGHVS, CDR2 FQNEAQ, per germline. The data were produced by immunoSEQ multiplex PCR, yet TCRdb's version contains in-frame clones alone and is incomplete. The sample yields 120,000 to 150,000 clones, more than 75% seen once. This sample was taken from a study of blood T cell repertoires in COVID-19. Turning to the study itself: From T cells, B-cell-depleted T cells, or PBMCs came the material, which was cDNA or gDNA.

This TCR was sampled from a human donor with acute or convalescent COVID-19. The donor label of this sample is uncertain. The sample taken for sequencing was peripheral blood. The J gene is TRBJ1-5, the V gene TRBV7-8; the D gene is possibly TRBD1 (5 bases). DNA of the CDR3: TGTGCCAGCAGCTTACGGGGGTCTAGCAATCAGCCCCAGCATTTT. Encoded protein: CASSLRGSSNQPQHF.